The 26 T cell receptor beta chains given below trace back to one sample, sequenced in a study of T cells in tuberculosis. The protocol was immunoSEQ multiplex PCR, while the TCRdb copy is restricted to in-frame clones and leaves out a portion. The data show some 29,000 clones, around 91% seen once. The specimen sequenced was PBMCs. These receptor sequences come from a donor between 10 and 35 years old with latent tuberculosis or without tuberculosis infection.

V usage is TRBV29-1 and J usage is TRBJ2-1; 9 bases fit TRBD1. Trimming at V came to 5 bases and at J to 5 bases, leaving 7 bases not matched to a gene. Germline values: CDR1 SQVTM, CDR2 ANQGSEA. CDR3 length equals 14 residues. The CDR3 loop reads CSVRQGESHNEQFF. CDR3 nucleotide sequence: TGCAGCGTTCGACAGGGGGAAAGTCACAATGAGCAGTTCTTC.

In DNA, the CDR3 is TGTGCCAGCTCAGCAAATGGGGACAGTATGACTGAAGCTTTCTTT. This translates into CASSANGDSMTEAFF. J is TRBJ1-1 and V is TRBV18; 7 bases agree with TRBD1. The CDR3 sequence is 15 residues long. J lost 5 bases, V lost 5 bases, and 11 bases had no gene match. Germline loops: CDR1 KGHSH, CDR2 LQKENI.

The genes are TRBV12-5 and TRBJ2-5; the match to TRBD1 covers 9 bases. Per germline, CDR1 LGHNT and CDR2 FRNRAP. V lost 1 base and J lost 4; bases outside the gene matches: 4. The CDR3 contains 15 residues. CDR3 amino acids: CASGLAYRGRETQYF. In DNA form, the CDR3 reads TGTGCTAGTGGTTTGGCATACAGGGGGCGAGAGACCCAGTACTTC.

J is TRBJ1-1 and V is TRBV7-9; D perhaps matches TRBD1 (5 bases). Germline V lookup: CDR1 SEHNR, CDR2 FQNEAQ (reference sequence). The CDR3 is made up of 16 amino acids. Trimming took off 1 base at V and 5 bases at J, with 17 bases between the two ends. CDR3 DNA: TGTGCCAGCAGCTTAGTGTGGCACAGAAGGGGAACTGAAGCTTTCTTT. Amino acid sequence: CASSLVWHRRGTEAFF.

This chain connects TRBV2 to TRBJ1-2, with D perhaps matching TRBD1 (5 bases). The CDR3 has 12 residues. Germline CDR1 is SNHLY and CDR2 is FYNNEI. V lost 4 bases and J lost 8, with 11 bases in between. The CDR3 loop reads CASSAAGSGYTF. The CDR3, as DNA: TGTGCCAGCAGTGCTGCAGGGTCGGGCTACACCTTC.

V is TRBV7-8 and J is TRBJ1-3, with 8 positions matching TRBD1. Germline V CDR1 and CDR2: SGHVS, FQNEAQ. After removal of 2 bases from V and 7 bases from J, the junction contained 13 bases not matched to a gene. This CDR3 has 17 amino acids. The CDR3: CASSLSPVRDRLNTIYF. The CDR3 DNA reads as TGTGCCAGCAGCTTAAGCCCCGTCCGGGACAGGCTCAACACCATATATTTT.

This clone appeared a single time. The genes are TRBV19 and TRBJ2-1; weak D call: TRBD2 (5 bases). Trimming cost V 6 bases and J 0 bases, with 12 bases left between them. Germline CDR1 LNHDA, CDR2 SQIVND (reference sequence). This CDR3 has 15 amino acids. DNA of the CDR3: TGTGCCAGTAGGCCCGCTGGGAGCTCCTACAATGAGCAGTTCTTC. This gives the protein CASRPAGSSYNEQFF. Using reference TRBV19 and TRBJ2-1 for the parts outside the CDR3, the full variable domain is DGGITQSPKYLFRKEGQNVTLSCEQNLNHDAMYWYRQDPGQGLRLIYYSQIVNDFQKGDIAEGYSVSREKKESFPLTVTSAQKNPTAFYLCASRPAGSSYNEQFFGPGTRLTVL.

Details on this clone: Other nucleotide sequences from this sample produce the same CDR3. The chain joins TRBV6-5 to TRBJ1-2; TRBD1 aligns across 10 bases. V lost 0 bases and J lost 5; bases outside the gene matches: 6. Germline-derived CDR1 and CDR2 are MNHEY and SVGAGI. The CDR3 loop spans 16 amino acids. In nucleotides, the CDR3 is TGTGCCAGCAGTTACTCGAGGACAGGGGGAGGATATGGCTACACCTTC. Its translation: CASSYSRTGGGYGYTF.

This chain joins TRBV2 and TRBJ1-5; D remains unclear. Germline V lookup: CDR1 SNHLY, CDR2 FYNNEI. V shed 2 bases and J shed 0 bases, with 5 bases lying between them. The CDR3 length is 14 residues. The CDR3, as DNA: TGTGCCAGCAGTGAACCCTTTAGCAATCAGCCCCAGCATTTT. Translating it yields CASSEPFSNQPQHF. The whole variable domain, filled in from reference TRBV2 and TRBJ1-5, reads EPEVTQTPSHQVTQMGQEVILRCVPISNHLYFYWYRQILGQKVEFLVSFYNNEISEKSEIFDDQFSVERPDGSNFTLKIRSTKLEDSAMYFCASSEPFSNQPQHFGDGTRLSIL.

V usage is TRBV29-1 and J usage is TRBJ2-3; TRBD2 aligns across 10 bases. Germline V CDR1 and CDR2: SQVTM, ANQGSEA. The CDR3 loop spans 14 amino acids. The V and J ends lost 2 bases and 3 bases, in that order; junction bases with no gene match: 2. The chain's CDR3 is CSVEILAGTDTQYF. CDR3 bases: TGCAGCGTTGAAATACTAGCGGGGACAGATACGCAGTATTTT.

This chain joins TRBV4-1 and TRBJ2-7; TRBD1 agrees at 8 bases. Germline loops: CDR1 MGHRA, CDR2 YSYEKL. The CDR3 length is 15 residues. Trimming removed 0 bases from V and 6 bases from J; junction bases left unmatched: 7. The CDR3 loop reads CASSQEPGGIGEQYF. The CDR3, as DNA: TGCGCCAGCAGCCAAGAACCAGGGGGCATTGGCGAGCAGTACTTC.

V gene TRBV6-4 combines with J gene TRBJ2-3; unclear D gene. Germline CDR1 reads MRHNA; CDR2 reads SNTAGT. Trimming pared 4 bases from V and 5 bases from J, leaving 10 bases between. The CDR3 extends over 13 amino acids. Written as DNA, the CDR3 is TGTGCCAGCAGTGGGCAGGTCGGAGATACGCAGTATTTT. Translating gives CASSGQVGDTQYF.

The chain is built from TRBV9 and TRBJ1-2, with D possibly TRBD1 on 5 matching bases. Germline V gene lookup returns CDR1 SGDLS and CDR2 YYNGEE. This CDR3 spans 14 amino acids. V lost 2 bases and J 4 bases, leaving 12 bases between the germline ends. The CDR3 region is CASSVSGEGYGYTF. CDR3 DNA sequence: TGTGCCAGCAGCGTGTCGGGGGAGGGCTATGGCTACACCTTC.

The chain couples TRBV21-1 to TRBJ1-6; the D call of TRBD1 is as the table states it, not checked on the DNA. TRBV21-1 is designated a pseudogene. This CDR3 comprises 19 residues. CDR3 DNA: TGTGCCAGCAGCAAATCCCGGGACAGGGTACGGGAGACGGATTCACCCCTCCACTTT. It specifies CASSKSRDRVRETDSPLHF.

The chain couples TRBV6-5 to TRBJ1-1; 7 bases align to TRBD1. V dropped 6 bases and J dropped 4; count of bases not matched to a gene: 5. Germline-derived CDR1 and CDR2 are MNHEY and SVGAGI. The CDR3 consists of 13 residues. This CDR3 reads CASRQTGATEAFF. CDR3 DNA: TGTGCCAGCAGACAAACAGGGGCCACTGAAGCTTTCTTT.

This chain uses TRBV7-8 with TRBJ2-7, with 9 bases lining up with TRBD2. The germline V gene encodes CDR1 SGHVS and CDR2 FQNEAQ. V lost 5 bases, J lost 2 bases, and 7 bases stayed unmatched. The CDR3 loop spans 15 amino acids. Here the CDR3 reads CASSPLSSGAYEQYF. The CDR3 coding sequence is TGTGCCAGCAGCCCACTCTCTAGCGGGGCCTACGAGCAGTACTTC. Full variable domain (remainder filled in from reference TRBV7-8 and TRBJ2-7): GAGVSQSPRYKVAKRGQDVALRCDPISGHVSLFWYQQALGQGPEFLTYFQNEAQLDKSGLPSDRFFAERPEGSVSTLKIQRTQQEDSAVYLCASSPLSSGAYEQYFGPGTRLTVT.

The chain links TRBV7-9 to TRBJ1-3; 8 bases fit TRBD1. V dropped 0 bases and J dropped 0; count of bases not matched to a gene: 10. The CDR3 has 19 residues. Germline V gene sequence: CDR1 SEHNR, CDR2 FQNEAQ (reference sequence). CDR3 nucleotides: TGTGCCAGCAGCTTAGCGCTTGTGGGACAGGTGACCTCTGGAAACACCATATATTTT. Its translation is CASSLALVGQVTSGNTIYF.

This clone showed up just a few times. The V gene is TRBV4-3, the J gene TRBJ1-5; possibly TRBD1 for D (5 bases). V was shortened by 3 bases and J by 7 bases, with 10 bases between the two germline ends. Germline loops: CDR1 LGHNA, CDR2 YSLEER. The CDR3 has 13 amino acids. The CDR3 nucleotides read TGCGCCAGCAGCCAGAGGGAGGGGCAGCCCCAGCATTTT. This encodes CASSQREGQPQHF.

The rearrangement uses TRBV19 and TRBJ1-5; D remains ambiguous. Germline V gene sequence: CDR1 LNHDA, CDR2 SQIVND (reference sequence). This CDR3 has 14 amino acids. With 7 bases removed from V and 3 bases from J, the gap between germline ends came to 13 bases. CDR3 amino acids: CASTPGRYNQPQHF. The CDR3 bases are TGTGCCAGTACCCCTGGGAGGTACAATCAGCCCCAGCATTTT.

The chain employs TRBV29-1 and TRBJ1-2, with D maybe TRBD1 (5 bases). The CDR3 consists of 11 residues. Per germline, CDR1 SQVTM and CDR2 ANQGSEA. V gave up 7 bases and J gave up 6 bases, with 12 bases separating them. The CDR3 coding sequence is TGCAGCGGAGGAGGGGCGCATGGCTACACCTTC. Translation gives CSGGGAHGYTF.

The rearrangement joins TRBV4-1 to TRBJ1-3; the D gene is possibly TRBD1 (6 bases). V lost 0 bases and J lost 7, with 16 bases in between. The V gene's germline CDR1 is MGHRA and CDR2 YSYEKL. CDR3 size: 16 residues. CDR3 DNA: TGCGCCAGCAGCCAAGAAAACAGGGTTAGTCGGAACACCATATATTTT. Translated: CASSQENRVSRNTIYF.

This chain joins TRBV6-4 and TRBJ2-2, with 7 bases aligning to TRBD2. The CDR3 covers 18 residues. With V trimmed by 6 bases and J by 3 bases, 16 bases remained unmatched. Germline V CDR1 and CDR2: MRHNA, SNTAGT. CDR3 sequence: CASSPTPDFAGDTGELFF. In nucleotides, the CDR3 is TGTGCCAGCAGCCCGACCCCCGACTTTGCGGGGGACACCGGGGAGCTGTTTTTT.

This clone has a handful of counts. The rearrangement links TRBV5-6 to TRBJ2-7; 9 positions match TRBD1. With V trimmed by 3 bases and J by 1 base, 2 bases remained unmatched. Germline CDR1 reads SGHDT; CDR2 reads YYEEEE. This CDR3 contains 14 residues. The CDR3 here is CASSWGTGSYEQYF. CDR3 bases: TGTGCCAGCAGCTGGGGGACAGGGTCCTACGAGCAGTACTTC. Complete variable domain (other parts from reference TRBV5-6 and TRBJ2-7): DAGVTQSPTHLIKTRGQQVTLRCSPKSGHDTVSWYQQALGQGPQFIFQYYEEEERQRGNFPDRFSGHQFPNYSSELNVNALLLGDSALYLCASSWGTGSYEQYFGPGTRLTVT.

The DNA of the CDR3 is TGTGCCAGCAGTAGTGCCGCCGGGGGGGCGGGGTACATCTACGAGCAGTACTTC. Translated: CASSSAAGGAGYIYEQYF. The chain employs TRBV27 and TRBJ2-7; 8 nucleotides agree with TRBD2. The length of the CDR3 is 18 residues. Germline assignment: CDR1 MNHEY and CDR2 SMNVEV (reference sequence). Germline trimming cut 5 bases from V and 3 bases from J; bases unmatched to any gene: 18.

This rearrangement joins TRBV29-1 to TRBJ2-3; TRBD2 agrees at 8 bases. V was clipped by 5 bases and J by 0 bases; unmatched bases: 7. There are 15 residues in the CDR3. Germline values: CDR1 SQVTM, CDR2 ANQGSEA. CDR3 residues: CSVLSTSASTDTQYF. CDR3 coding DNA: TGCAGCGTTCTGTCGACTAGCGCGAGCACAGATACGCAGTATTTT.

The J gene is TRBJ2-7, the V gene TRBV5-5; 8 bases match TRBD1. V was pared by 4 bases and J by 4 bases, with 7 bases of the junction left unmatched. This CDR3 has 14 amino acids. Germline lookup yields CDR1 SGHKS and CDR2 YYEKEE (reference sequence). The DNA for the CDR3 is TGTGCCAGCAGCGCAAGGACAGGGCGGTACGAGCAGTACTTC. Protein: CASSARTGRYEQYF.